The following is a T cell receptor beta chain sequence with its context. Its antigen is still unknown. No base quality information exists; no much larger clone differs at one position. In Seattle, one collaborating source enrolled patients while the infection was active and tracked those patients longitudinally over the course of disease. The collaborating institutions used their own protocols to collect whole blood in K2EDTA tubes. For TCRbeta analysis, collaborators shipped samples as frozen whole blood, isolated PBMCs, or DNA extracted from either of those sample types. A distance of 19 bases separates the germline ends of V and J, which lose 0 bases and 8 bases respectively. The CDR3 contains 16 residues, cysteine and phenylalanine counted. Solely the CDR3 DNA is kept, with 48 bases framed from the first base. Looking up the germline V gene (reference sequence) yields CDR1 SEHNR and CDR2 FQNEAQ.

These data are taken from a study of blood T cell repertoires in COVID-19 (dated by TCRdb to the early 2020s). About the full investigation: Samples covering the acute and convalescent phases of COVID-19 were provided by collaborators in the United States, Italy and Spain. The prospective study material was composed of cDNA or gDNA derived from T cells, B-cell-depleted T cells, or PBMCs. Subjects who had been exposed to COVID-19, were actively infected with it, or had recovered from it provided the deeply sampled blood TCRbeta repertoires that made up the dataset. The repertoires were made available in a free public database intended to serve as a resource for research on the immune response to SARS-CoV-2. Samples were obtained from the ongoing ImmuneRACE study (first 160 participants) and from 1,254 subjects provided by 6 global collaborators. The sample metadata nearly always contained a de-identified subject ID, COVID-19 status, age in years and sex. Where available, HLA class I and class II types were taken from metadata supplied by the sample provider and were not determined by assay-based typing. What the research found in general, with its limitations: How much clinical and demographic metadata was included differed by source and by participant, and the metadata was provided uncurated.

The immunoSEQ Assay, a bias-controlled multiplex PCR, was used to amplify TCRbeta CDR3 regions from genomic DNA. Under the source paper's analysis protocol: Within the assay, amplification of reference gene primers was used to estimate how many nucleated cells each sample contained. Sequence reads were collapsed and filtered to measure the absolute abundance of every unique TCRbeta CDR3 rearrangement. For each sample, productive Simpson clonality was calculated as the square root of Simpson's diversity index over productive rearrangements. Held by TCRdb, this immuneACCESS table contains in-frame sequences only and omits some clones. Under half of the omission traces to an unresolved V gene where checked; the cause of the rest is unknown. Clonal size and the V and J genes are those of that table, whereas D and trimming came from the DNA. In all, the sample holds 150,000 to 200,000 clones, and 82% of those were seen once. The top ten clonotypes cover approximately 7% of the sample.

The sequenced sample was peripheral blood. The V and J genes are TRBV7-9 and TRBJ1-2, with a tentative D gene TRBD1 over 5 matching bases. The source of this sequence is a woman aged 40 to 50 with COVID-19, enrolled during active disease. The DNA is as follows: TGTGCCAGCAGCTTAGCCACCGGCCAGGGCCTCACGGGCTACACCTTC. Translation gives CASSLATGQGLTGYTF. With the rest looked up from the reference TRBV7-9 and TRBJ1-2 genes rather than sequenced, the full variable domain is DTGVSQNPRHKITKRGQNVTFRCDPISEHNRLYWYRQTLGQGPEFLTYFQNEAQLEKSRLLSDRFSAERPKGSFSTLEIQRTEQGDSAMYLCASSLATGQGLTGYTFGSGTRLTVV.